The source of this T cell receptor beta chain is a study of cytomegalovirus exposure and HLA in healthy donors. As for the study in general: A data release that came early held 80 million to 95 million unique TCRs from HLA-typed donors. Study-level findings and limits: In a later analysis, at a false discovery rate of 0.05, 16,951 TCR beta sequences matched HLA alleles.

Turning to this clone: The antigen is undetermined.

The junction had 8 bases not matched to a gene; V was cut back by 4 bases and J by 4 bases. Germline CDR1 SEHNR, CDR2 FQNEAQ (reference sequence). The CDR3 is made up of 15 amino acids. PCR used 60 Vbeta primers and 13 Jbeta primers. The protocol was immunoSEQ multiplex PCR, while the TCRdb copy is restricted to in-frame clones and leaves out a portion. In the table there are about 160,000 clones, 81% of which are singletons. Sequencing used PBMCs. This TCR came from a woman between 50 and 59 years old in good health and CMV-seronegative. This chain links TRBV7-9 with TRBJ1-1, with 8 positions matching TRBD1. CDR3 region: CASSSDRAGVTEAFF. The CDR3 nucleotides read TGTGCCAGCAGCTCGGACAGGGCGGGAGTCACTGAAGCTTTCTTT.